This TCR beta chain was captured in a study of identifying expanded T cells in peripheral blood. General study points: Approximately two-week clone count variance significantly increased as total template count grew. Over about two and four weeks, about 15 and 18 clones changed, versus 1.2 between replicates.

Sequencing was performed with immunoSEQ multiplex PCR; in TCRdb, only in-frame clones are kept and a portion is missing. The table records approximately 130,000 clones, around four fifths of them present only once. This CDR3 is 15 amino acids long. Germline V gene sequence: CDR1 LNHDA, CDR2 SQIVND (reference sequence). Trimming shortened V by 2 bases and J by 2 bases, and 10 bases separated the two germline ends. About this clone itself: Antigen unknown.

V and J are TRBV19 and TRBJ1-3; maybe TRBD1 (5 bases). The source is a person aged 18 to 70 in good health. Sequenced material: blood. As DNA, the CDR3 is TGTGCCAGTAGTATACAGGGCCAGCCTGGAAACACCATATATTTT. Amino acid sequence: CASSIQGQPGNTIYF.